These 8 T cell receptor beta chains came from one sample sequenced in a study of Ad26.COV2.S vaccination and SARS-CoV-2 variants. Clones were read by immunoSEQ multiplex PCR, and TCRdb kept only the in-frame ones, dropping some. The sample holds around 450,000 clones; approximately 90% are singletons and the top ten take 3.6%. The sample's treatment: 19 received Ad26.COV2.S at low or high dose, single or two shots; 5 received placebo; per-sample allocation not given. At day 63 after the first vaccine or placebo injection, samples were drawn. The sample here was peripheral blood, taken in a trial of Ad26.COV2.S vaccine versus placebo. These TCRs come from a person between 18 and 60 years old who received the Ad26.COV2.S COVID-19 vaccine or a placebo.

CDR3: CASMEGLDPNTIYF. The CDR3 DNA sequence: TGTGCCAGTATGGAGGGTCTAGACCCGAACACCATATATTTT. The genes are TRBV19 and TRBJ1-3, with D unresolved. V dropped 7 bases and J dropped 7 bases, with 17 bases sitting between them. Germline V CDR1 and CDR2: LNHDA, SQIVND (reference sequence). This CDR3 comprises 14 residues.

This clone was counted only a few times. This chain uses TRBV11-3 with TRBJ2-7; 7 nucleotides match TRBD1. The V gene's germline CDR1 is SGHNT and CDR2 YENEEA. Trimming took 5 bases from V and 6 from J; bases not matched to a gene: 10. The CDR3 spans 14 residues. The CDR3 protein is CASSLRQGRGEQYF. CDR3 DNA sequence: TGTGCCAGCAGCCTCCGACAGGGTAGAGGCGAGCAGTACTTC.

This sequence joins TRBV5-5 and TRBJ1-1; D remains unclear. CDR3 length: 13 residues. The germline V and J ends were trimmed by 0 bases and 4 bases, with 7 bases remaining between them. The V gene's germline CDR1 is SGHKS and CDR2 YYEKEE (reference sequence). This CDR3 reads CASSLAVGTEAFF. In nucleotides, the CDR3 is TGTGCCAGCAGCTTGGCTGTGGGCACTGAAGCTTTCTTT. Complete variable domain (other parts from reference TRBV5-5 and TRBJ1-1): DAGVTQSPTHLIKTRGQQVTLRCSPISGHKSVSWYQQVLGQGPQFIFQYYEKEERGRGNFPDRFSARQFPNYSSELNVNALLLGDSALYLCASSLAVGTEAFFGQGTRLTVV.

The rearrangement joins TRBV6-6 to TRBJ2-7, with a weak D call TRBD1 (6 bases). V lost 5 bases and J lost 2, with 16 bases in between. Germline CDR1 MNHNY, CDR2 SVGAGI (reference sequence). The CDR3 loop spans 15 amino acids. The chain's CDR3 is CASSHRDLLTYEQYF. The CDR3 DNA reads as TGTGCCAGCAGTCACAGGGATCTCCTAACCTACGAGCAGTACTTC.

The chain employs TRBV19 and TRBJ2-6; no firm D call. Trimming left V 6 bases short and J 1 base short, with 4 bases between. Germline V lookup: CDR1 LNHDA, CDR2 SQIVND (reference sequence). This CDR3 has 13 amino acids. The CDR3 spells CASRRSGANVLTF. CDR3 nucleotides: TGTGCCAGTAGGAGGTCTGGGGCCAACGTCCTGACTTTC.

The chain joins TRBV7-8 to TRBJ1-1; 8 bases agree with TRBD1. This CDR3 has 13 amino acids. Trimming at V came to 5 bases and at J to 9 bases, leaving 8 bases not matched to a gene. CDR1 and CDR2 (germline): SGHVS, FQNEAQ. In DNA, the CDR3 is TGTGCCAGCAGCCCAGACAGGGGTGGCCAAGCTTTCTTT. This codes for CASSPDRGGQAFF.

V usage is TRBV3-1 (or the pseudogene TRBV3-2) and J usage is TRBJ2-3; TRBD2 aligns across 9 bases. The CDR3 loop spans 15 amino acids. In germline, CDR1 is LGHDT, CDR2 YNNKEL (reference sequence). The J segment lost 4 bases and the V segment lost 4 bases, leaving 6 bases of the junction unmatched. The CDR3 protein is CASSPAGGRPDTQYF. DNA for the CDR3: TGTGCCAGCAGCCCCGCGGGGGGGCGGCCAGATACGCAGTATTTT.

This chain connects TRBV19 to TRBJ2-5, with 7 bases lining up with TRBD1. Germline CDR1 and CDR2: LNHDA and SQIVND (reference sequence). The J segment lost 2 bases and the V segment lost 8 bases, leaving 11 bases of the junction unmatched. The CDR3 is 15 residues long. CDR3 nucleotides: TGTGCCAGTGGTCAGACAGGGCGGATACAAGAGACCCAGTACTTC. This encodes CASGQTGRIQETQYF.